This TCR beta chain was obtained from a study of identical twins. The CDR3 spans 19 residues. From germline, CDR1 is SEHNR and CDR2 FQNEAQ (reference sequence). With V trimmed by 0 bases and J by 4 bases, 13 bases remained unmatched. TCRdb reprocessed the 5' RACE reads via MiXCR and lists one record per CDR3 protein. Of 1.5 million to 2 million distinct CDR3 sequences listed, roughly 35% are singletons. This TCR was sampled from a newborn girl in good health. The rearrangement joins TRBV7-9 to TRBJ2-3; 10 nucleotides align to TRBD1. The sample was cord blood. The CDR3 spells CASSLALGSGQGRPDTQYF. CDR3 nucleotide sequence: TGTGCCAGCAGCTTAGCATTGGGTTCGGGACAGGGGCGTCCAGATACGCAGTATTTT.